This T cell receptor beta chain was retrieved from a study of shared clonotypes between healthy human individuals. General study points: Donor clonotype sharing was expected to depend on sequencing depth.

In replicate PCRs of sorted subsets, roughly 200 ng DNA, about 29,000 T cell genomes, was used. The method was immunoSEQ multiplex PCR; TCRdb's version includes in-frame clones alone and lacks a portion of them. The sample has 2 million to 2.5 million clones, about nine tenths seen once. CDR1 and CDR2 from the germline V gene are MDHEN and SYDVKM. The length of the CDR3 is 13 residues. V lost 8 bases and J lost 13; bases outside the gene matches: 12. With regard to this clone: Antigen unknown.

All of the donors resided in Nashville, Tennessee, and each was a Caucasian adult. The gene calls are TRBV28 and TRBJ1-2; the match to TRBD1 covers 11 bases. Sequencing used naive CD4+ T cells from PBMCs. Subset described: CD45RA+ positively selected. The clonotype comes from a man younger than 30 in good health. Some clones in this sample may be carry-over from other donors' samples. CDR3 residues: CASLLRDRGYFTF. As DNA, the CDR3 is TGTGCCAGCCTACTTAGGGACAGGGGGTATTTCACCTTC.